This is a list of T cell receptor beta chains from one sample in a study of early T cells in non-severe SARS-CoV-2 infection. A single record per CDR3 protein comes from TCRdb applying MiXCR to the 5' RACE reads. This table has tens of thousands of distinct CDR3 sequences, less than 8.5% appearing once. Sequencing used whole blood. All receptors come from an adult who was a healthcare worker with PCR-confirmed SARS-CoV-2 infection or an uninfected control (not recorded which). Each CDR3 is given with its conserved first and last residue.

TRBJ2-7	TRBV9	CASSVEREIFFYEQYF
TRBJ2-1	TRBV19	CASSPGTRSINEQFF
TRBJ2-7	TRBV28	CASSVRQTLYEQYF
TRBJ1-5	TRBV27	CASSLSALAGGQPQHF
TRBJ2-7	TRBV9	CASSPKGAWYEQYF
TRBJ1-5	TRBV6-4	CASSDYMTGIPQHF
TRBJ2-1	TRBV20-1	CSVPPGGAGNEQFF
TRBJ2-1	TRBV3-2	CASSQGYRPRQGPNEQFF
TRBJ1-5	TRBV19	CASMKDSNQPQHF
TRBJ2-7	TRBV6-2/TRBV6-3	CASSYWAYEQYF
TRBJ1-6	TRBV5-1	CASSLLGVNSPLHF
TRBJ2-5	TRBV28	CASSLSQGVETQYF
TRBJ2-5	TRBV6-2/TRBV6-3	CASSSGQGRQSQETQYF
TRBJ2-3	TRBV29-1	CSTQGDTYTDTQYF
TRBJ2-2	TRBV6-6	CASSSPPAGELFF
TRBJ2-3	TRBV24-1	CATSGSTGRTDTQYF
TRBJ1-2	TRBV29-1	CSVARHTNYGYTF
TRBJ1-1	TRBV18	CASSPRSFEDTEAFF
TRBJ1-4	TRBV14	CASSQDDEKLFF
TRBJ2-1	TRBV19	CASSMGQGAYNEQFF
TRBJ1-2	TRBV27	CASRSQTGANYRYTF
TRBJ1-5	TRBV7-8	CASSFSLGADSNQPQHF
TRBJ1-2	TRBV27	CASTQQGLGGYGYTF
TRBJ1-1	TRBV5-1	CASSLGAGIGTEAFF
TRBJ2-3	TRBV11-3	CASSLRFRESTDTQYF
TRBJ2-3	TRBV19	CASSILSASPDVYF
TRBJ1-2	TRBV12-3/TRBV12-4	CASSSPGQGDGYTF